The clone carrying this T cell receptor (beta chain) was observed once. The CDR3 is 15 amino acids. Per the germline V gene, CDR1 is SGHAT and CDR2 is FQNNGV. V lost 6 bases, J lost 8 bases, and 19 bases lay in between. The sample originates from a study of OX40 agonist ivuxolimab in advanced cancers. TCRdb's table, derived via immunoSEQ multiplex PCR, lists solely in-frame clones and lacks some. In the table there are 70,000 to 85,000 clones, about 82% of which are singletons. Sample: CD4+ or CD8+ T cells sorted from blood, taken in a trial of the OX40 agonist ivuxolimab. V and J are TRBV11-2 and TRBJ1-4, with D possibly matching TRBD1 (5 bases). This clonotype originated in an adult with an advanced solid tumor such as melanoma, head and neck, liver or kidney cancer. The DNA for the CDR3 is TGTGCCAGCAGTAATCCCTCCGGGACGGTCGAAAAACTGTTTTTT. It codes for CASSNPSGTVEKLFF.